Reported below is one T cell receptor (beta chain). This CDR3 contains 18 residues. Germline loops: CDR1 MGHRA, CDR2 YSYEKL. The entry originates in a study of monozygotic twins with inflammatory bowel disease. TCRdb re-called the 5' RACE reads and gives one entry per CDR3 protein, without DNA. The sample table includes over 130,000 distinct CDR3 sequences. The receptor comes from a human donor with ulcerative colitis or Crohn's disease, or a healthy co-twin of an affected twin (not recorded which). Sequencing was done on a sample of blood. The J gene is TRBJ2-3, the V gene TRBV4-1; the TCRdb D gene call, TRBD2, has no DNA to confirm it. The chain's CDR3 is CASSQPGLAGVSTDTQYF.